The subject of this entry is one T cell receptor (beta chain). The antigen remains unidentified. The data were obtained in a study of beta chain features in type 1 diabetes. Study observations and caveats: HLA influence on TCRB rearrangement stayed unresolved here. In the patient group, naive, central memory and Treg TCRB repertoires seemed more alike than in the healthy donor group. Among all four CD4+ subsets, Type 1 diabetes patients had TCRB CDR3s that were moderately but significantly shorter.

This CDR3 is built from 16 residues. The V end lost 4 bases, the J end lost 0 bases, and 13 bases lay between the germline ends. CDR1 and CDR2 (germline): GTSNPN, SVGIG (reference sequence). Expressed TCRB transcripts were sequenced because the entire RNA isolate underwent reverse transcription. Some 3.6 million reads on average were seen across naive, central memory and regulatory T cell samples. TCRdb keeps only in-frame clones here, not all; method: immunoSEQ multiplex PCR. This table has fewer than 350,000 clones, 15% appearing once. CD45RO/CCR7/CD25/CD127/CD95/CD27 sorting isolated CD4+ naive, central memory, regulatory and stem cell-like memory cells.

The sequencing sample was made of naive CD4+ T cells from blood. The TCR was taken from a man between 18 and 29 years old with type 1 diabetes. V and J are TRBV30 and TRBJ1-6; possible D gene TRBD1, 6 bases. As DNA, the CDR3 is TGTGCCTGGACAACAGGGTTAAGCTCCTATAATTCACCCCTCCACTTT. The encoded protein is CAWTTGLSSYNSPLHF.